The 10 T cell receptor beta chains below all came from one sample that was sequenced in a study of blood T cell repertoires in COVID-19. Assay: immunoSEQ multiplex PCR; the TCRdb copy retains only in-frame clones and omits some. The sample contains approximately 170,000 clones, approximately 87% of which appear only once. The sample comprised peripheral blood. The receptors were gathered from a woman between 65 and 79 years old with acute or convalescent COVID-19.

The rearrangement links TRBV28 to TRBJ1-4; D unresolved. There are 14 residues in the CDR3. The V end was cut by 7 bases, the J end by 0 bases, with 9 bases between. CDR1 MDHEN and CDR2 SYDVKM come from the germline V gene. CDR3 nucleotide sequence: TGTGCCAGCAAGATCGGGACAACTAATGAAAAACTGTTTTTT. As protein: CASKIGTTNEKLFF. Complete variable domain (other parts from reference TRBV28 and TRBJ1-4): DVKVTQSSRYLVKRTGEKVFLECVQDMDHENMFWYRQDPGLGLRLIYFSYDVKMKEKGDIPEGYSVSREKKERFSLILESASTNQTSMYLCASKIGTTNEKLFFGSGTQLSVL.

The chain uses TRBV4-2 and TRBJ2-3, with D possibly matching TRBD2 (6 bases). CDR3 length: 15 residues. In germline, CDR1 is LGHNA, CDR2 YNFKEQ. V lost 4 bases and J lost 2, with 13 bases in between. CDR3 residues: CASSPWTTNTDTQYF. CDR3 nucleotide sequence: TGTGCCAGCAGCCCCTGGACTACTAACACAGATACGCAGTATTTT.

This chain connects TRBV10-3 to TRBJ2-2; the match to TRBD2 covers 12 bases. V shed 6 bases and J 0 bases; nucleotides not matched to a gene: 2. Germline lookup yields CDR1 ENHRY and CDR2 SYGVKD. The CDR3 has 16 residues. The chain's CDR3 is CAIRRTSGANTGELFF. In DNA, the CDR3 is TGTGCCATCAGACGGACTAGCGGGGCGAACACCGGGGAGCTGTTTTTT.

In nucleotides, the CDR3 is TGTGCCAGCAGCCTACAGGGTGGCCAGCCCCAGCATTTT. It encodes CASSLQGGQPQHF. The rearrangement links TRBV6-5 to TRBJ1-5; the D gene is possibly TRBD1 (6 bases). CDR3 length: 13 residues. Trimming removed 6 bases at V and 7 bases at J, with 13 bases between. Germline CDR1 and CDR2: MNHEY and SVGAGI.

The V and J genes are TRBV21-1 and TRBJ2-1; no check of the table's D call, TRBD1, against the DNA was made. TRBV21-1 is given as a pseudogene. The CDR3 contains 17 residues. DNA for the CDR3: TGTGCCAGCAGGGGGGCCCTATGGGGAGTAGTGTACAATGAGCAGTTCTTC. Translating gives CASRGALWGVVYNEQFF.

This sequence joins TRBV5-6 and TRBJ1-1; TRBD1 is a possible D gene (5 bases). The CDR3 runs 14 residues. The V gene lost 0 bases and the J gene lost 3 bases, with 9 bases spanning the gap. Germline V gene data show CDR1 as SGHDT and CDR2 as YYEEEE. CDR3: CASSLGAGDTEAFF. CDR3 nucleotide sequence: TGTGCCAGCAGCTTGGGGGCGGGGGACACTGAAGCTTTCTTT.

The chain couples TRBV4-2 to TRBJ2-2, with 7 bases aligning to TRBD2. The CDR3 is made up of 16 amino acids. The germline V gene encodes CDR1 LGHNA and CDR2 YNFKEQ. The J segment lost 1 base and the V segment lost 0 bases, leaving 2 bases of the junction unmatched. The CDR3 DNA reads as TGTGCCAGCAGCCAAGATCTAGCGGTGAACACCGGGGAGCTGTTTTTT. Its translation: CASSQDLAVNTGELFF.

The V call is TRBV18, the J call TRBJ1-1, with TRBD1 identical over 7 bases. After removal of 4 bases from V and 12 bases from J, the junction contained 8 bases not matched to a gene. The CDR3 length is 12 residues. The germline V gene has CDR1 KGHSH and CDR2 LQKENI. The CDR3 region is CASSLPTGKSFF. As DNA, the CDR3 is TGTGCCAGCTCACTCCCGACAGGGAAGTCTTTCTTT.

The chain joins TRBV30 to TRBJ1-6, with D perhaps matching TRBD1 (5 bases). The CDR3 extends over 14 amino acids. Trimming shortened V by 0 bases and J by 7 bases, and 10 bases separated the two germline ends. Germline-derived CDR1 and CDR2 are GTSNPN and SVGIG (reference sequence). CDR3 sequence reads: CAWSVTALNSPLHF. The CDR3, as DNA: TGTGCCTGGAGTGTGACAGCCCTGAATTCACCCCTCCACTTT. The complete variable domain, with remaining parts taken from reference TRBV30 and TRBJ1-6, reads SQTIHQWPATLVQPVGSPLSLECTVEGTSNPNLYWYRQAAGRGLQLLFYSVGIGQISSEVPQNLSASRPQDRQFILSSKKLLLSDSGFYLCAWSVTALNSPLHFGNGTRLTVT.

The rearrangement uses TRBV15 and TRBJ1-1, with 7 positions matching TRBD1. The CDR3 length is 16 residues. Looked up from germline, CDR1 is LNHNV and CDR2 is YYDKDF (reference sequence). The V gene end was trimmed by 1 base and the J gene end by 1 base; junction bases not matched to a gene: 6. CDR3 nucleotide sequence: TGTGCCACCAGCAGAGGAGGGACAGCTGGGAACACTGAAGCTTTCTTT. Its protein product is CATSRGGTAGNTEAFF. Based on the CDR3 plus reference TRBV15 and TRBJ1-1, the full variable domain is DAMVIQNPRYQVTQFGKPVTLSCSQTLNHNVMYWYQQKSSQAPKLLFHYYDKDFNNEADTPDNFQSRRPNTSFCFLDIRSPGLGDTAMYLCATSRGGTAGNTEAFFGQGTRLTVV.